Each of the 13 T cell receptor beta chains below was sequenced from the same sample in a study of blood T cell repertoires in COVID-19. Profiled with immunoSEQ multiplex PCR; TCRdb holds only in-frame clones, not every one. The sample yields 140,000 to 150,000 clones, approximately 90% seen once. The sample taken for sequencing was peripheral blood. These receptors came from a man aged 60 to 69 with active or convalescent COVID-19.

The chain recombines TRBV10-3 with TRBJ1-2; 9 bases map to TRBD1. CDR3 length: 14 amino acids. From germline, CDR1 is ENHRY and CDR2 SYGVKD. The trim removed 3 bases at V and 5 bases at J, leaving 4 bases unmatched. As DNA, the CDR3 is TGTGCCATCAGTGAACAGGGGGCAGGGTATGGCTACACCTTC. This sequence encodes CAISEQGAGYGYTF.

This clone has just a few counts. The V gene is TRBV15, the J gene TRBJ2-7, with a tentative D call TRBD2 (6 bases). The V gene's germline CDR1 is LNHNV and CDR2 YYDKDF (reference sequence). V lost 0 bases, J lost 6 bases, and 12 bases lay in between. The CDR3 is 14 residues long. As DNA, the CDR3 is TGTGCCACCAGCAGAGAGGGGGGTTCCCTCGAGCAGTACTTC. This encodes CATSREGGSLEQYF.

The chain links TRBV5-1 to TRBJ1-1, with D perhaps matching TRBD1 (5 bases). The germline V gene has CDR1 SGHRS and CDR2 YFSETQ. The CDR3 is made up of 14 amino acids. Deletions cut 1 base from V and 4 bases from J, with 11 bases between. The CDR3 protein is CASSLPLGGTEAFF. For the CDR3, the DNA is TGCGCCAGCAGCTTGCCCTTGGGGGGCACTGAAGCTTTCTTT.

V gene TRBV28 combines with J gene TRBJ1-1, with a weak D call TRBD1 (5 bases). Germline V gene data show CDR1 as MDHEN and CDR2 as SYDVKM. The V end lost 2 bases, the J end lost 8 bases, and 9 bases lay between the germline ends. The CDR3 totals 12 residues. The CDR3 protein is CASSLSQGEAFF. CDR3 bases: TGTGCCAGCAGTTTAAGCCAGGGCGAAGCTTTCTTT.

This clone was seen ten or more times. CDR3 in amino acids: CASSLLTGSGNTIYF. CDR3 in DNA: TGTGCCAGCAGTCTACTGACAGGGTCTGGAAACACCATATATTTT. The V gene is TRBV2, the J gene TRBJ1-3, with 7 positions matching TRBD1. CDR3 length: 15 residues. CDR1 and CDR2 (germline): SNHLY, FYNNEI. V lost 5 bases to trimming and J lost 1 base; unmatched junction nucleotides: 5.

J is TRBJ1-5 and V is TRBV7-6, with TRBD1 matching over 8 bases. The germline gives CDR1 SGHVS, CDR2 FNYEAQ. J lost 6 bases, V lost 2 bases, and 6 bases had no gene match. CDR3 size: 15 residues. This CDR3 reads CASSLNRGSGQPQHF. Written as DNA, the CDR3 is TGTGCCAGCAGCTTAAACAGGGGGTCGGGTCAGCCCCAGCATTTT.

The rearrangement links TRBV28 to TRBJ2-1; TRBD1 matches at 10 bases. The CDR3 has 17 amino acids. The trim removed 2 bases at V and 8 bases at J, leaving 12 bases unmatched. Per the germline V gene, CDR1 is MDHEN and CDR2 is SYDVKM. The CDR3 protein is CASSLRRRDRGKDEQFF. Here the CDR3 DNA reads TGTGCCAGCAGTTTAAGGAGGCGGGACAGGGGAAAAGATGAGCAGTTCTTC.

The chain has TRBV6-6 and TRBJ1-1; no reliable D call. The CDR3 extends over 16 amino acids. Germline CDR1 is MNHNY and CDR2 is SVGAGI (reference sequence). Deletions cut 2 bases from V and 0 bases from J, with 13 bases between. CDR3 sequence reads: CASSYLGRAMNTEAFF. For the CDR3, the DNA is TGTGCCAGCAGTTACCTCGGGAGGGCTATGAACACTGAAGCTTTCTTT.

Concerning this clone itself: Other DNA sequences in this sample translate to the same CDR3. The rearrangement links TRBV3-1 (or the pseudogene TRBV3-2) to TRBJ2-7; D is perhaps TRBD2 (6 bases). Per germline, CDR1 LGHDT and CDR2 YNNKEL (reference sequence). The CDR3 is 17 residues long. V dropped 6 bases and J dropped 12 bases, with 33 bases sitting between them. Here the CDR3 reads CASSPQDLERVGPPVYF. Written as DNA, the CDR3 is TGTGCCAGCAGTCCCCAAGATCTAGAGCGGGTCGGCCCTCCGGTGTACTTC.

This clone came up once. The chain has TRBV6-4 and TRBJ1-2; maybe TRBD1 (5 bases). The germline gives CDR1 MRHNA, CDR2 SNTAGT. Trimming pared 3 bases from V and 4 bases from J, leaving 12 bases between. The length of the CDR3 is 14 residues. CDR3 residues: CASSESAGGYGYTF. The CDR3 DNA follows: TGTGCCAGCAGTGAATCGGCGGGGGGCTATGGCTACACCTTC.

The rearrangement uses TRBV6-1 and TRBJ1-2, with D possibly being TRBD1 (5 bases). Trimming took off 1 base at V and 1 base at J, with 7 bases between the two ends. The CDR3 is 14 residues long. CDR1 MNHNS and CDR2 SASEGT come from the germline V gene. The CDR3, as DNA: TGTGCCAGCAGTGAAGATGACAGTAACTATGGCTACACCTTC. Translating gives CASSEDDSNYGYTF.

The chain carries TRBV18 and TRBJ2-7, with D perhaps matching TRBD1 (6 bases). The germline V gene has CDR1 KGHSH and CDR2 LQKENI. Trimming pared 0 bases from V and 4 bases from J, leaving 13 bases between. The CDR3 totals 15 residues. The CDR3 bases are TGTGCCAGCTCACCACCGGCCAGGGGACCGTACGAGCAGTACTTC. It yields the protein CASSPPARGPYEQYF.

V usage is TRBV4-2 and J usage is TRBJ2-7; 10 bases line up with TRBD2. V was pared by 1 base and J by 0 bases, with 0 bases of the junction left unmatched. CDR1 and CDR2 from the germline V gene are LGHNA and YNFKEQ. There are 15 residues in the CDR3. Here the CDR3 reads CASSQASGGSYEQYF. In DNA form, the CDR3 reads TGTGCCAGCAGCCAAGCTAGCGGGGGCTCCTACGAGCAGTACTTC.